This is a list of T cell receptor beta chains from one sample in a study of cytomegalovirus exposure and HLA in healthy donors. The data were produced by immunoSEQ multiplex PCR, yet TCRdb's version contains in-frame clones alone and is incomplete. The repertoire consists of about 180,000 clones, with 80% to 90% occurring once and the leading ten covering more than 0.95%. Source material: PBMCs. Receptors originate from a girl aged 2-10 years in good health and CMV-seropositive. CDR3s include the opening cysteine and the closing phenylalanine or tryptophan. Each record gives: CDR3 protein, CDR3 DNA, CDR3 length, clone size, J gene, V gene, D gene. D genes are given only for firm matches. Clone size, where shown, is once, few, many, or a class for clones that have expanded.

CASSLVWGTDTGELFF | TGTGCCAGCAGCTTGGTGTGGGGGACAGATACCGGGGAGCTGTTTTTT | 16 | few | TRBJ2-2 | TRBV5-6 | TRBD1
CASSPGSGGVKVHEQFF | TGTGCCAGCTCCCCAGGTAGCGGGGGGGTCAAGGTCCATGAGCAGTTCTTC | 17 | once | TRBJ2-1 | TRBV7-3 | TRBD2
CATTRGQGSDEQYF | TGTGCCACCACTCGGGGACAGGGATCGGACGAGCAGTACTTC | 14 | . | TRBJ2-7 | TRBV6-1 | TRBD1
CASSWGGMVGYTF | TGTGCCAGCAGTTGGGGGGGAATGGTCGGCTACACCTTC | 13 | . | TRBJ1-2 | TRBV28 | .
CASRKESSLSYNEQFF | TGTGCCAGCAGAAAAGAGTCCTCTCTTTCCTACAATGAGCAGTTCTTC | 16 | . | TRBJ2-1 | TRBV27 | .
CTSPIGRGFSYNEQFF | TGCACCAGCCCAATAGGGCGGGGGTTCTCCTACAATGAGCAGTTCTTC | 16 | . | TRBJ2-1 | TRBV1 | .
CASSRRVRETGELFF | TGTGCCAGCAGCCGACGGGTCCGCGAGACCGGGGAGCTGTTTTTT | 15 | . | TRBJ2-2 | TRBV5-4 | .
CASSLVGEVGMFF | TGCGCCAGCAGCTTGGTAGGGGAGGTCGGGATGTTCTTC | 13 | . | TRBJ1-2 | TRBV5-1 | .
CASSLDPGAGELFF | TGCGCCAGCAGCTTGGATCCGGGGGCCGGGGAGCTGTTTTTT | 14 | . | TRBJ2-2 | TRBV5-1 | .
CASSLVVMRVGANVLTF | TGCGCCAGCAGCCTAGTAGTAATGCGGGTTGGGGCCAACGTCCTGACTTTC | 17 | . | TRBJ2-6 | TRBV4-1 | .
CAVGTSGSGGSYEQYF | TGTGCCGTGGGGACTAGCGGGAGTGGAGGGTCCTACGAGCAGTACTTC | 16 | once | TRBJ2-7 | TRBV2 | TRBD2
CASSFGHQETQYF | TGTGCCAGCAGTTTCGGTCACCAAGAGACCCAGTACTTC | 13 | . | TRBJ2-5 | TRBV27 | .
CASSQLLPGLAGVVSSYEQYF | TGTGCCAGCAGCCAATTACTTCCGGGACTAGCGGGAGTTGTCAGCTCCTACGAGCAGTACTTC | 21 | . | TRBJ2-7 | TRBV4-2 | TRBD2
CASRKSGPAGELFF | TGTGCCAGCCGGAAAAGCGGACCCGCCGGGGAGCTGTTTTTT | 14 | once | TRBJ2-2 | TRBV6-5 | .
CASVTGGRTDTQYF | TGTGCCAGCGTTACAGGTGGTCGCACAGATACGCAGTATTTT | 14 | . | TRBJ2-3 | TRBV28 | .
CASSSDRANTGELFF | TGTGCCAGCAGTTCGGACAGGGCTAACACCGGGGAGCTGTTTTTT | 15 | . | TRBJ2-2 | TRBV27 | TRBD1
CASGLVGLREGTQYF | TGTGCTAGTGGTTTGGTGGGCCTAAGGGAGGGTACGCAGTATTTT | 15 | . | TRBJ2-3 | TRBV12-5 | TRBD2
CASSLGTPIGVRSYGYTF | TGTGCCAGCAGCTTAGGCACCCCCATCGGTGTTAGGAGCTATGGCTACACCTTC | 18 | . | TRBJ1-2 | TRBV7-2 | .
CASSRGLMGANGYTF | TGCGCCAGCAGCCGGGGTCTGATGGGGGCGAATGGCTACACCTTC | 15 | . | TRBJ1-2 | TRBV5-1 | .
CASSLNGHEQYF | TGTGCCAGCAGCTTGAACGGTCACGAGCAGTACTTC | 12 | . | TRBJ2-7 | TRBV5-6 | .
CASSGGGRPSRLFF | TGTGCCAGCAGTGGGGGGGGCCGGCCAAGTAGACTGTTTTTT | 14 | . | TRBJ1-4 | TRBV6-1 | .
CASSPGQGGNTQYF | TGTGCCAGCAGTCCGGGACAGGGAGGGAATACGCAGTATTTT | 14 | . | TRBJ2-3 | TRBV6-6 | TRBD1
CASSLGFSGVPQETQYF | TGTGCCAGCAGCTTAGGTTTTAGCGGGGTCCCTCAAGAGACCCAGTACTTC | 17 | . | TRBJ2-5 | TRBV7-8 | TRBD2
CASSDRGQGVRGAFF | TGTGCCAGCAGCGACAGGGGACAGGGGGTGAGAGGAGCTTTCTTT | 15 | . | TRBJ1-1 | TRBV7-2 | TRBD1
CASSMRGYSAEREKLFF | TGTGCCAGTAGTATGAGAGGGTACTCAGCGGAGCGTGAAAAACTGTTTTTT | 17 | . | TRBJ1-4 | TRBV19 | .
CASRSQQGYTEAFF | TGTGCCAGCAGATCCCAACAGGGATACACTGAAGCTTTCTTT | 14 | . | TRBJ1-1 | TRBV5-4 | .
CASSLLGKQETQYF | TGCGCCAGCAGCTTGTTGGGCAAGCAAGAGACCCAGTACTTC | 14 | once | TRBJ2-5 | TRBV5-1 | .
CASSQDRGGYTF | TGTGCCAGCAGTCAAGACAGGGGTGGCTACACCTTC | 12 | few | TRBJ1-2 | TRBV6-5 | TRBD1
CASGQGYYEQYF | TGTGCCAGCGGACAGGGTTACTACGAGCAGTACTTC | 12 | . | TRBJ2-7 | TRBV27 | TRBD1
CASSGFPGQGSNEQFF | TGTGCCAGCAGTGGATTCCCGGGACAGGGGAGCAATGAGCAGTTCTTC | 16 | . | TRBJ2-1 | TRBV6-1 | TRBD1
CASSLDALLAYEQYF | TGCGCCAGCAGCTTGGATGCCTTACTCGCCTACGAGCAGTACTTC | 15 | . | TRBJ2-7 | TRBV5-1 | .
CASSQDLSDYSNQPQHF | TGTGCCAGCAGCCAAGATTTGTCAGATTATAGCAATCAGCCCCAGCATTTT | 17 | . | TRBJ1-5 | TRBV4-2 | .
CASSPLTSGGAIEQFF | TGTGCCAGCAGCCCGCTGACTAGCGGGGGGGCTATTGAGCAGTTCTTC | 16 | . | TRBJ2-1 | TRBV4-2 | TRBD2
CASSLEARIGNQPQHF | TGTGCCAGCAGTTTGGAGGCGAGGATAGGCAATCAGCCCCAGCATTTT | 16 | . | TRBJ1-5 | TRBV28 | .
CAWSVLGDTGTGELFF | TGTGCCTGGAGTGTACTAGGGGACACGGGGACCGGGGAGCTGTTTTTT | 16 | . | TRBJ2-2 | TRBV30 | .
CASSPRVRGSAYEQYF | TGTGCCAGCAGCCCGAGGGTACGGGGGTCCGCCTACGAGCAGTACTTC | 16 | . | TRBJ2-7 | TRBV28 | .
CASSLVGLGEAFF | TGTGCCAGCAGTTTGGTAGGACTCGGAGAAGCTTTCTTT | 13 | . | TRBJ1-1 | TRBV28 | .
CASSLGGGRYGYTF | TGTGCCAGCAGCTTGGGAGGCGGGCGGTATGGCTACACCTTC | 14 | . | TRBJ1-2 | TRBV5-6 | .
CSVGGSSSYGYTF | TGCAGCGTGGGAGGGTCTTCCTCCTATGGCTACACCTTC | 13 | . | TRBJ1-2 | TRBV29-1 | .
CASSLDPDSGNTIYF | TGTGCCAGCAGCTTAGATCCAGACTCTGGAAACACCATATATTTT | 15 | . | TRBJ1-3 | TRBV11-2 | .
CASSEDSLPYEQYF | TGTGCCAGCAGTGAAGACAGCCTTCCCTACGAGCAGTACTTC | 14 | . | TRBJ2-7 | TRBV25-1 | .
CASARAKNEKLFF | TGTGCCAGCGCGAGAGCGAAGAATGAAAAACTGTTTTTT | 13 | . | TRBJ1-4 | TRBV6-5 | .
CASSEGSLTDTQYF | TGTGCCAGCAGTGAGGGCAGCCTCACAGATACGCAGTATTTT | 14 | . | TRBJ2-3 | TRBV25-1 | .
CASSLDRGGINEQFF | TGCGCCAGCAGCTTGGACAGGGGGGGGATCAATGAGCAGTTCTTC | 15 | . | TRBJ2-1 | TRBV5-1 | .
CASNMGQRTTEAFF | TGTGCCAGCAACATGGGACAGCGAACGACTGAAGCTTTCTTT | 14 | . | TRBJ1-1 | TRBV2 | TRBD1
CASSYSAGLGTQYF | TGTGCCAGCAGTTACTCAGCGGGGTTGGGTACGCAGTATTTT | 14 | . | TRBJ2-3 | TRBV6-5 | TRBD2
CASSFDSNYGYTF | TGTGCCAGCAGCTTTGACAGCAACTATGGCTACACCTTC | 13 | . | TRBJ1-2 | TRBV7-8 | .
CAWEGATEAFF | TGTGCCTGGGAGGGGGCCACTGAAGCTTTCTTT | 11 | few | TRBJ1-1 | TRBV30 | TRBD1
CASSEGLVGTGAGNNQPQHF | TGTGCCAGCAGTGAAGGGTTGGTGGGGACAGGGGCGGGAAACAATCAGCCCCAGCATTTT | 20 | . | TRBJ1-5 | TRBV2 | TRBD1
CASSFPGGDTEAFF | TGTGCCAGCAGTTTTCCGGGGGGCGACACTGAAGCTTTCTTT | 14 | . | TRBJ1-1 | TRBV28 | .
CASSRSPTSYGYTF | TGTGCCAGCAGTAGGTCCCCGACTTCCTATGGCTACACCTTC | 14 | . | TRBJ1-2 | TRBV2 | .
CASSQERVAYNEQFF | TGCGCCAGCAGCCAAGAGAGGGTCGCCTACAATGAGCAGTTCTTC | 15 | . | TRBJ2-1 | TRBV4-1 | .
CASSQGGSNQPQHF | TGTGCCAGCAGCCAGGGAGGAAGCAATCAGCCCCAGCATTTT | 14 | . | TRBJ1-5 | TRBV5-5 | .
CAWSVGGAYEQYF | TGTGCCTGGAGTGTAGGAGGGGCCTACGAGCAGTACTTC | 13 | few | TRBJ2-7 | TRBV30 | .
CASSLETGANYGYTF | TGTGCCAGCAGCTTAGAGACAGGGGCAAACTATGGCTACACCTTC | 15 | . | TRBJ1-2 | TRBV11-2 | TRBD1
CASSTEGTTGKAFF | TGTGCCAGTAGTACAGAAGGGACGACAGGTAAAGCTTTCTTT | 14 | . | TRBJ1-1 | TRBV19 | .
CASSQGTERREAFF | TGTGCCAGCAGTCAAGGGACAGAAAGAAGGGAAGCTTTCTTT | 14 | . | TRBJ1-1 | TRBV5-4 | TRBD1
CASSQDLGTDSSYEQYF | TGCGCCAGCAGCCAAGATTTGGGAACAGACAGCTCCTACGAGCAGTACTTC | 17 | once | TRBJ2-7 | TRBV4-1 | .
CASSGDRGTEAFF | TGTGCCAGCAGTGGGGACAGGGGCACTGAAGCTTTCTTT | 13 | . | TRBJ1-1 | TRBV6-1 | TRBD1